Included here is one T cell receptor beta chain sequence, with context. Which antigen it targets is not known. No base qualities exist here, and no much larger clone lies one base off it. These data are taken from a study of Ad26.COV2.S vaccination and SARS-CoV-2 variants (dated by TCRdb to the early 2020s). Describing the broader study: Vaccine-arm donors were drawn from COV1001, a multicentre, randomized, double-blind, placebo-controlled phase I-IIa trial of Ad26.COV2.S in healthy adults. Ad26.COV2.S was given intramuscularly at 5x10^10 or 1x10^11 viral particles, as a single shot or as two shots 56 days apart. The specificity and breadth of SARS-CoV-2-reactive T cell receptors after Ad26.COV2.S vaccination were assessed by TCRbeta repertoire sequencing. The TCR-sequenced set comprised around 30 samples: 19 Ad26.COV2.S vaccine recipients, 5 placebo recipients and 8 SARS-CoV-2 convalescent individuals. Trial participants were randomized into five groups of five, in which low-dose or high-dose Ad26.COV2.S was given once or twice, or placebo was given on both occasions. Investigators remained blinded to trial group allocation during experiments and outcome assessment. Broader findings and caveats from the paper: The study was not powered for comparison of responses between vaccine doses or regimens. Comparable non-spike TCR breadth was observed between vaccine and placebo recipients, consistent with only spike being contained in the vaccine. After vaccination, spike-specific CD8+ and CD4+ T cell responses were reported to show substantial breadth. Compared with placebo recipients, Ad26.COV2.S recipients showed higher spike-specific TCR breadth (P = 0.0014). The authors noted that the TCR breadth and depth analyses may have underestimated total T cell responses.

The treatment or condition label on this specimen signifies: over 15 received Ad26.COV2.S at low or high dose, single or two shots; about 5 received placebo; per-sample allocation not given. For vaccine and placebo recipients, repertoires were sequenced using samples collected on day 63 after the first injection. Cohort 1b enrolled 20 to 30 adults aged 18-55 years at a single site in Boston, USA, between 29 July and 7 August 2020. Ad26.COV2.S consisted of a replication-incompetent adenovirus type 26 vector by which a prefusion-stabilized SARS-CoV-2 spike protein from the original Wuhan strain was expressed. Including cysteine and phenylalanine, the CDR3 has 14 amino acids. The retained sequence is limited to the CDR3, 42 bases, with the frame set at the first base. From V the trimming removes 1 base and from J it removes 6 bases, while the gene matches leave 5 bases of the junction unaccounted for. The germline V gene (reference sequence) yields GTSNPN for CDR1 and SVGIG for CDR2.

The immunoSEQ Assay was used to sequence TCRbeta CDR3 regions. After extraction, genomic DNA underwent amplification by bias-controlled multiplex PCR, followed by high-throughput sequencing. Per the original workflow: Collapsing and filtering of sequences were performed to quantify the absolute abundance of each unique TCRbeta CDR3 region. Usable DNA was measured by amplifying reference genes present in all nucleated cells, and TCRbeta template counts were normalized to that usable DNA to estimate T cell fraction. Repertoire TCRs were annotated as SARS-CoV-2-specific by exact matching of V gene, CDR3 amino acid sequence and J gene to a known reactive TCR set. The reference SARS-CoV-2 TCR set was obtained from MIRA and was filtered for enrichment in COVID-19-positive ImmuneCODE repertoires, whereby public or cross-reactive TCRs were removed. Based on the MIRA antigens, annotated TCRs were further analysed at the level of specific ORF or position within ORF. Breadth was defined as annotated unique rearrangements over total unique productive rearrangements; depth was the summed frequency of those rearrangements. Group comparisons of TCR breadth used two-sided Wilcoxon rank-sum tests. Held by TCRdb, this immuneACCESS table contains in-frame sequences only and omits some clones. Under half of the omission traces to an unresolved V gene where checked; the cause of the rest is unknown. Clone size and V and J calls were adopted from that table, with D and trimming inferred from the DNA. The sample records more than 300,000 clones, roughly 84% of which are singletons. The biggest ten clones account for approximately 2% of the sample.

The chain uses TRBV30 and TRBJ2-4; 8 bases in the middle match TRBD2. The source is a person aged 18-60 years who received the Ad26.COV2.S COVID-19 vaccine or a placebo. Specimen: peripheral blood, collected in a trial of Ad26.COV2.S vaccine versus placebo. The nucleotide sequence reads as follows: TGTGCCTGGAGTGGGCGGGGGGCCCTAAACATTCAGTACTTC. It is translated as CAWSGRGALNIQYF.